This T cell receptor (beta chain) was identified in a study of shared clonotypes between healthy human individuals. This was a deep-level run. The material for each subset, its genomic DNA, was split evenly across several immunoSEQ plates. The assay was immunoSEQ multiplex PCR, and TCRdb's table has in-frame clones only and misses some. The sample gives about 2 million clones, 85% to 95% of which show up once; about 0.13% is in the top ten. Broader study findings: When naive CD4 clonotypes were compared across four donors, about 5% were shared.

Per the germline V gene, CDR1 is MNHNY and CDR2 is SVGAGI (reference sequence). V was shortened by 6 bases and J by 2 bases, with 14 bases between the two germline ends. The CDR3 is made up of 15 amino acids. This clone was found once. The antigen is undetermined. The sample consisted of naive CD4+ T cells sorted from blood. Sample subset: CD45RA+ positively selected. This chain links TRBV6-6 with TRBJ2-1, with D possibly matching TRBD1 (5 bases). The TCR originated in a young man in good health. In DNA form, the CDR3 reads TGTGCCAGCAGCCAAAAGGGGCTAACCTACAATGAGCAGTTCTTC. Its translation: CASSQKGLTYNEQFF.